This is a list of T cell receptor beta chains from one sample in a study of identical twins. Using its own MiXCR run on the 5' RACE reads, TCRdb lists one record per CDR3 protein. The table has around 200,000 distinct CDR3 sequences, 9.4% seen once. The sequencing input was memory (CD45RO+) T cells sorted from blood. These receptor sequences come from a woman under 30 in good health. Both conserved end residues are part of each CDR3. The D gene is left open where the match is weak. Expanded clones are given a class, and other clones once, few, many or no size at all.

TRBV6-2/TRBV6-3,TRBJ2-2,TRBD2,NA,TGTGCCAGCACCGCTAGCGGGAGGTCCATCCGAAACACCGGGGAGCTGTTTTTT,CASTASGRSIRNTGELFF
TRBV10-3,TRBJ1-2,TRBD1,NA,TGTGCCATCAGTGGTCCGGGACAGGGGATCTATGGATACACCTTC,CAISGPGQGIYGYTF
TRBV11-3,TRBJ2-5,NA,NA,TGTGCCAGCAGCTTAGTCGGAGAGGGAGAGACCCAGTACTTC,CASSLVGEGETQYF
TRBV7-2,TRBJ1-2,NA,few,TGTGCCAGCAGCCCACCGGAGGCAAACTATGGCTACACCTTC,CASSPPEANYGYTF
TRBV5-1,TRBJ2-3,NA,many,TGCGCCAGCAGCTTGGAGGGGGATACGCAGTATTTT,CASSLEGDTQYF
TRBV27,TRBJ1-1,TRBD1,many,TGTGCCAGCAGTTTACGGACAGGGGGGAACACTGAAGCTTTCTTT,CASSLRTGGNTEAFF
TRBV20-1,TRBJ2-5,TRBD1,few,TGCAGTGCTTCGCCGTGGGACAGCCAAGAGACCCAGTACTTC,CSASPWDSQETQYF
TRBV20-1,TRBJ2-6,NA,few,TGCAGTGCTAGAGACCTACTAACTAGTTCCGGGGCCAACGTCCTGACTTTC,CSARDLLTSSGANVLTF
TRBV5-6,TRBJ1-5,TRBD1,NA,TGTGCCAGCAGCATCGGGACAGGCTACAATCAGCCCCAGCATTTT,CASSIGTGYNQPQHF
TRBV5-6,TRBJ1-3,NA,NA,TGTGCCAGCAGCTGGAACAGGGGAAACACCATATATTTT,CASSWNRGNTIYF
TRBV7-2,TRBJ2-2,NA,few,TGTGCCAGCAGCTTATTGGGCTACCTCACCGGGGAGCTGTTTTTT,CASSLLGYLTGELFF
TRBV2,TRBJ1-4,NA,NA,TGTGCCAGCAGTGGGGGCCTAAAACTGTTTTTT,CASSGGLKLFF
TRBV6-5,TRBJ1-4,NA,NA,TGTGCCAGCAGTTACGGTCGCGCGACAGGAGCAGCCATTAATGAAAAACTGTTTTTT,CASSYGRATGAAINEKLFF
TRBV2,TRBJ2-6,NA,many,TGTGCCAGCAGTGAAGGGCGGGGATCCGGGGCCAACGTCCTGACTTTC,CASSEGRGSGANVLTF
TRBV20-1,TRBJ1-4,NA,NA,TGCAGTGCTAGCTTAGGAGGGGACGAAAAACTGTTTTTT,CSASLGGDEKLFF
TRBV6-5,TRBJ2-3,NA,few,TGTGCCAGCAGTTATTCCTCGGGGGGCCGGGCCTTCACAGATACGCAGTATTTT,CASSYSSGGRAFTDTQYF
TRBV18,TRBJ1-1,NA,NA,TGTGCCAGCTCACCACCTTCGTTGTTCACTGAAGCTTTCTTT,CASSPPSLFTEAFF
TRBV6-5,TRBJ2-7,NA,NA,TGTGCCAGCAGTTACTCTCCCGGGTTCTCCTACGAGCAGTACTTC,CASSYSPGFSYEQYF
TRBV10-1,TRBJ2-3,NA,many,TGCGCCAGCAGTCGGGACCCTACGGTCGGAGATACGCAGTATTTT,CASSRDPTVGDTQYF
TRBV7-6,TRBJ1-2,NA,NA,TGTGCCAGCAGCTTACAGGAGACTAGATTTAACTATGGCTACACCTTC,CASSLQETRFNYGYTF
TRBV6-6,TRBJ2-7,NA,NA,TGTGCCAGCAGTTGGACAGCCCAGGAGCAGCAGTACTTC,CASSWTAQEQQYF
TRBV11-3,TRBJ1-1,NA,few,TGTGCCAGCAGCCCCCGAACAGGGCACACTGAAGCTTTCTTT,CASSPRTGHTEAFF
TRBV21-1,TRBJ2-4,NA,few,TGTGCCAGCAGCAAAGCCAGGATAGAGGCCAAAAACATTCAGTACTTC,CASSKARIEAKNIQYF
TRBV2,TRBJ2-1,TRBD2,NA,TGTGCCAGCAGTGAACCGATACTAGCGGTGAGCTCCTACAATGAGCAGTTCTTC,CASSEPILAVSSYNEQFF
TRBV21-1,TRBJ1-5,NA,few,TGTGCTGGGAGACCTGGGCTGGGTCCCCAGCATTTT,CAGRPGLGPQHF
TRBV12-5,TRBJ2-7,TRBD2,many,TGTGCTAGTGGTTTGCCCTCGGGGGGGGGGTACGAGCAGTACTTC,CASGLPSGGGYEQYF
TRBV7-9,TRBJ2-7,TRBD1,many,TGTGCCAGCAGCCCCAGACAGGGGGCTTACGAGCAGTACTTC,CASSPRQGAYEQYF
TRBV4-2,TRBJ2-5,TRBD2,many,TGTGCCAGCAGCCCAGCCCGTAGCGGGAACCAAGAGACCCAGTACTTC,CASSPARSGNQETQYF
TRBV6-6,TRBJ1-2,TRBD1,few,TGTGCCAGCAGGGACAGGGGTGAAGGCTACACCTTC,CASRDRGEGYTF
TRBV20-1,TRBJ2-7,NA,many,TGCAGTGCTAGTATGCAAGACTACGAGCAGTACTTC,CSASMQDYEQYF
TRBV20-1,TRBJ1-1,NA,NA,TGCAGTGCTTCTAAGTTCGTCCCAGGGGCTGAAGCTTTCTTT,CSASKFVPGAEAFF
TRBV25-1,TRBJ1-2,NA,NA,TGTGCCAGCAGTGAAACCCGACAGAGCTATGGCTACACCTTC,CASSETRQSYGYTF
TRBV15,TRBJ2-7,TRBD2,few,TGTGCCACCCGGCTAGCGGGAGGGCCGGAGTACTTC,CATRLAGGPEYF
TRBV29-1,TRBJ2-5,TRBD1,NA,TGCAGCGTCCAGACAGGGCTAGAGACCCAGTACTTC,CSVQTGLETQYF
TRBV4-2,TRBJ2-5,TRBD2,many,TGTGCCAGCAGCCAAGGTCAGCTCGCGGGGGGAGGAGAGACCCAGTACTTC,CASSQGQLAGGGETQYF
TRBV7-8,TRBJ1-2,TRBD1,many,TGTGCCAGCAGCCAAGCGGGACAGACCTATGGCTACACCTTC,CASSQAGQTYGYTF
TRBV9,TRBJ2-3,TRBD2,few,TGTGCCAGCAGCGCAAGGGGAGCGGGACCCTCTGGTACGCAGTATTTT,CASSARGAGPSGTQYF
TRBV2,TRBJ2-1,NA,few,TGTGCCAGCACCACCGGGGGCGGGACGGATGAGCAGTTCTTC,CASTTGGGTDEQFF
TRBV19,TRBJ2-1,NA,NA,TGTGCCAGTAGGTCCTGGCTAGTAAACGGCAATGAGCAGTTCTTC,CASRSWLVNGNEQFF
TRBV10-3,TRBJ1-3,TRBD1,few,TGTGCCATCAATGGACAGGGAGCGAACTCTGGAAACACCATATATTTT,CAINGQGANSGNTIYF
TRBV10-3,TRBJ2-2,NA,few,TGTGCCATCAGTGAGGCCACGAGGACCGGGGAGCTGTTTTTT,CAISEATRTGELFF
TRBV7-8,TRBJ2-1,NA,NA,TGTGCCAGCAGCTTAGGGCAGGGCAAAGGGAATGAGCAGTTCTTC,CASSLGQGKGNEQFF
TRBV5-6,TRBJ2-2,TRBD1,NA,TGTGCCAGCAGCCACAGACAGGGGGTTACCGGGGAGCTGTTTTTT,CASSHRQGVTGELFF
TRBV7-2,TRBJ1-5,NA,few,TGTGCCAGCAGCTCCAGGGTAGGAAGCAATCAGCCCCAGCATTTT,CASSSRVGSNQPQHF
TRBV20-1,TRBJ1-1,TRBD1,few,TGCAGTGCTAGAGGAAACGGACAGGGTGCAGCTTTCTTT,CSARGNGQGAAFF
TRBV25-1,TRBJ1-2,NA,NA,TGTGCCAGCAGACGTGGAGGGGCAGGGAGGGAAGATGGCTACACCTTC,CASRRGGAGREDGYTF
TRBV7-2,TRBJ2-2,NA,NA,TGTGCCAGCAGCCACGAGGGGGGGAACACCGGGGAGCTGTTTTTT,CASSHEGGNTGELFF
TRBV7-2,TRBJ2-3,TRBD2,few,TGTGCCAGCAGGTCGACCGGCGGGAGGGTGAGGACAGATACGCAGTATTTT,CASRSTGGRVRTDTQYF
TRBV27,TRBJ2-7,TRBD2,few,TGTGCCAGCCAGTACCTAGCGGGGGCCTACGAGCAGTACTTC,CASQYLAGAYEQYF
TRBV6-5,TRBJ2-5,TRBD2,NA,TGTGCCAGCAGTTCACTAGCGGGAGGGTATGAGACCCAGTACTTC,CASSSLAGGYETQYF
TRBV11-2,TRBJ2-7,TRBD2,few,TGTGCCAGCAGCTTAGTCCTACTAGCGGGGGGGGGAAAAAAGAACGAGCAGTACTTC,CASSLVLLAGGGKKNEQYF
TRBV7-2,TRBJ2-3,TRBD2,few,TGTGCCAGCAGCTTGGGTCTTAGCGGGAGGACAGATACGCAGTATTTT,CASSLGLSGRTDTQYF
TRBV20-1,TRBJ2-5,NA,many,TGCAGTGCTAAGGATATGGAGGGGGCCCGTGGTGAGACCCAGTACTTC,CSAKDMEGARGETQYF
TRBV7-2,TRBJ2-1,TRBD2,many,TGTGCCAGCAGACTGGGACTAGCGGGCTACAATGAGCAGTTCTTC,CASRLGLAGYNEQFF
TRBV29-1,TRBJ2-1,TRBD2,many,TGCAGCGTTGTCCGGCTAGCGGGAGAAGGTGAGCAGTTCTTC,CSVVRLAGEGEQFF